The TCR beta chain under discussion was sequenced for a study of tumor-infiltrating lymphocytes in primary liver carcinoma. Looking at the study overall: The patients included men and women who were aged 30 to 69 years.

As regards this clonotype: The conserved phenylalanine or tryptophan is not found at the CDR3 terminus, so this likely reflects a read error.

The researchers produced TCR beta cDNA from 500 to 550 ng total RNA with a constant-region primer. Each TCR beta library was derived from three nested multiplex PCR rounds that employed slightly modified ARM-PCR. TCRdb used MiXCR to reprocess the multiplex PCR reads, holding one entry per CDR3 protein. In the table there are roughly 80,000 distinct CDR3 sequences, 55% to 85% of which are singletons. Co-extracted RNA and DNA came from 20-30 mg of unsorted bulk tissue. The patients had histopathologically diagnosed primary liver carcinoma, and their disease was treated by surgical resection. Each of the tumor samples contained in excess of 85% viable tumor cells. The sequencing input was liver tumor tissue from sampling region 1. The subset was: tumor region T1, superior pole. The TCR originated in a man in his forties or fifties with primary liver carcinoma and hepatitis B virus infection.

The CDR3 loop is CASSLNGGDIQYL. The CDR3, as DNA: TGTGCCAGTAGTTTAAACGGGGGGGACATTCAGTACTTG. The chain is built from TRBV12-3 or TRBV12-4 and TRBJ2-4; 8 bases are a match to TRBD2. The CDR3 length is 13 residues.